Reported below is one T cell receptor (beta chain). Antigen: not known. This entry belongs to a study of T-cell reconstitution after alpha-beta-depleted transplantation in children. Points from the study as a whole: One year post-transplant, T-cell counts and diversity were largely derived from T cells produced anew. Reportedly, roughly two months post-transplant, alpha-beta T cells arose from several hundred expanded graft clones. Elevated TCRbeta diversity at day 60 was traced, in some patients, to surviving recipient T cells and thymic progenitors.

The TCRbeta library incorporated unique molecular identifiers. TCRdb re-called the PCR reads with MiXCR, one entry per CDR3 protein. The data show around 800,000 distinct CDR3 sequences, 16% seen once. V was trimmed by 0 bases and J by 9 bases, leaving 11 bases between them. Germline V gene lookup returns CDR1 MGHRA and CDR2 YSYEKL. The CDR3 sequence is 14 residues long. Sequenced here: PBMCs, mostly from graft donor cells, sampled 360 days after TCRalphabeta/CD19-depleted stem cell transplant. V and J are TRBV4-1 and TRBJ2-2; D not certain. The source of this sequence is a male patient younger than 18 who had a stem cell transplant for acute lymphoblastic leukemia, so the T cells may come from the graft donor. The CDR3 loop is CASSQESGARELFF. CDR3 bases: TGCGCCAGCAGCCAAGAGTCTGGAGCCCGGGAGCTGTTTTTT.